This T cell receptor beta chain was observed in a study of blood T cell repertoires in COVID-19. Study-wide background: Spain, Italy and the United States supplied samples that represented acute and convalescent COVID-19. From T cells, B-cell-depleted T cells, or PBMCs came the material, which was cDNA or gDNA.

Authors' data handling: Amplified reference gene primers provided the basis for estimating nucleated cell counts. The method was immunoSEQ multiplex PCR; TCRdb's version includes in-frame clones alone and lacks a portion of them. The D gene and trimming were derived from the DNA, and the V and J assignments and clone size from that table. The sample lists roughly 130,000 clones, roughly 84% seen once, with approximately 13% in the top ten. The CDR3 has 14 amino acids. The germline CDR1 and CDR2 sequences are SGHDN and FVKESK. The junction had 3 bases not matched to a gene; V was cut back by 4 bases and J by 4 bases.

Sequenced: peripheral blood. This chain uses TRBV14 with TRBJ1-2; 10 bases align to TRBD1. The source is a young woman who had recovered from COVID-19. CDR3 sequence: CASSLGQGVYGYTF. The CDR3 DNA follows: TGTGCCAGCAGCCTTGGACAGGGGGTCTATGGCTACACCTTC.